The sequence of this TCR beta chain was determined in a study of T-cell reconstitution after alpha-beta-depleted transplantation in children. This sample's TCRbeta library carried unique molecular identifier barcodes. TCRdb redid the calling of the PCR reads with MiXCR, one entry per CDR3 protein. The table lists some 490,000 distinct CDR3 sequences, 12% of them singletons, with around 5.8% in the top ten. The CDR3 has 17 amino acids. The germline V gene has CDR1 MNHEY and CDR2 SMNVEV (reference sequence). Trimming took 5 bases from V and 0 from J, leaving 14 bases between them. This clonotype was seen ten or more times.

The TCR originated in a human donor who donated a stem cell graft to a child with combined immunodeficiency. Here the sequenced sample was PBMCs from the stem cell graft donor, taken from the stem cell graft. This rearrangement joins TRBV27 to TRBJ2-6; D perhaps matches TRBD1 (5 bases). CDR3 nucleotide sequence: TGTGCCAGCAGTCCCCATTCAGGGTACTCTGGGGCCAACGTCCTGACTTTC. Translating gives CASSPHSGYSGANVLTF.